The 4 T cell receptor beta chains presented below share a single source sample, sequenced in a study of blood T cell repertoires in COVID-19. Profiling relied on immunoSEQ multiplex PCR, and the TCRdb table lists in-frame clones only, not all of them. The table shows about 200,000 clones, with more than 75% occurring only once. The sample taken for sequencing was peripheral blood. These receptors all come from a human donor in a cohort sampled during active COVID-19.

The J gene is TRBJ2-3, the V gene TRBV4-1, with D uncertain. V lost 0 bases and J lost 2, with 9 bases in between. CDR3 size: 15 residues. Germline lookup yields CDR1 MGHRA and CDR2 YSYEKL. The CDR3 loop is CASSQEESVTDTQYF. The CDR3 bases are TGCGCCAGCAGCCAAGAGGAGTCGGTCACAGATACGCAGTATTTT.

The gene calls are TRBV19 and TRBJ2-5; 8 nucleotides align to TRBD1. The CDR3 sequence is 14 residues long. Germline loops: CDR1 LNHDA, CDR2 SQIVND (reference sequence). The V segment lost 5 bases and the J segment 5 bases; nucleotides outside the gene matches: 7. CDR3 coding DNA: TGTGCCAGTAGTCTCGCAGGGGGCGGGGAGACCCAGTACTTC. It encodes CASSLAGGGETQYF.

J is TRBJ2-7 and V is TRBV27, with D tentatively TRBD2 (6 bases). V dropped 6 bases and J dropped 6 bases, with 18 bases sitting between them. From germline, CDR1 is MNHEY and CDR2 SMNVEV (reference sequence). This CDR3 region has 14 residues. This CDR3 is CASRRREYGSEQYF. The DNA of the CDR3 is TGTGCCAGCAGGCGACGGGAGTACGGTTCCGAGCAGTACTTC.

The V call is TRBV6-5, the J call TRBJ2-4; D may be TRBD1 (6 bases). V was shortened by 10 bases and J by 0 bases, with 13 bases between the two germline ends. The CDR3 runs to 14 residues. From germline, CDR1 is MNHEY and CDR2 SVGAGI. The CDR3, as DNA: TGTGCCACCCGAAGGGGGTTAGCCAAAAACATTCAGTACTTC. Amino acid sequence: CATRRGLAKNIQYF.